These 10 T cell receptor beta chains came from one sample sequenced in a study of blood T cell repertoires in COVID-19. TCRdb's table, derived via immunoSEQ multiplex PCR, lists solely in-frame clones and lacks some. The data contain some 200,000 clones, 75% to 90% of them singletons. The sequenced sample consisted of peripheral blood. Every receptor here comes from a woman aged 60 to 75 with acute or convalescent COVID-19.

Regarding this clone: The same CDR3 is also encoded by other DNA sequences in this sample. The V gene is TRBV9, the J gene TRBJ2-1; the match to TRBD2 covers 7 bases. After removal of 2 bases from V and 0 bases from J, the junction contained 2 bases not matched to a gene. The CDR3 totals 15 residues. The V gene's germline CDR1 is SGDLS and CDR2 YYNGEE. The CDR3 DNA sequence: TGTGCCAGCAGCGTCGCGGGAGTCTCCTACAATGAGCAGTTCTTC. Translation: CASSVAGVSYNEQFF.

V gene TRBV6-5 combines with J gene TRBJ2-3, with 8 bases matching TRBD2. Germline CDR1 reads MNHEY; CDR2 reads SVGAGI. V trimming: 4 bases; J trimming: 1 base; junction bases outside the gene matches: 7. CDR3 length equals 16 residues. CDR3 residues: CASSFLKLAGTDTQYF. The CDR3 bases are TGTGCCAGCAGTTTCTTGAAACTAGCGGGCACAGATACGCAGTATTTT.

Remarks on this clone: Other DNA sequences in this sample translate to the same CDR3. The chain combines TRBV6-5 with TRBJ2-2; possibly TRBD1 for D (6 bases). Germline V lookup: CDR1 MNHEY, CDR2 SVGAGI. This CDR3 has 16 residues. Trimming left V 4 bases short and J 0 bases short, with 12 bases between. The DNA for the CDR3 is TGTGCCAGCAGTTTCAGGACAGTCGCGAACACCGGGGAGCTGTTTTTT. This translates into CASSFRTVANTGELFF.

This chain connects TRBV25-1 to TRBJ2-5; TRBD1 matches at 8 bases. In germline, CDR1 is MGHDK, CDR2 SYGVNS. The CDR3 is 15 amino acids. Trimming took 8 bases from V and 2 from J; bases not matched to a gene: 10. Here the CDR3 DNA reads TGTGCCAGCGAAGCAGGGGGCGAACCACAAGAGACCCAGTACTTC. Its protein is CASEAGGEPQETQYF.

The chain has TRBV6-6 and TRBJ2-1; 10 nucleotides align to TRBD2. The CDR3 spans 15 residues. Germline V gives CDR1 MNHNY, CDR2 SVGAGI (reference sequence). V lost 6 bases to trimming and J lost 2 bases; unmatched junction nucleotides: 4. The CDR3 reads CASRPAGGTYNEQFF. CDR3 sequence (DNA): TGTGCCAGCAGACCAGCGGGAGGGACCTACAATGAGCAGTTCTTC.

This clone was seen a single time. The rearrangement uses TRBV5-1 and TRBJ2-5; D uncertain. This CDR3 comprises 12 residues. Trimming took off 0 bases at V and 3 bases at J, with 3 bases between the two ends. Germline CDR1 and CDR2: SGHRS and YFSETQ. Here the CDR3 reads CASSLVKETQYF. DNA for the CDR3: TGCGCCAGCAGCTTGGTTAAAGAGACCCAGTACTTC.

CDR3 region: CASSPFWDRSYSNQPQHF. Written as DNA, the CDR3 is TGTGCCAGCAGCCCTTTCTGGGACAGGAGTTATAGCAATCAGCCCCAGCATTTT. This chain links TRBV5-8 with TRBJ1-5; 8 bases map to TRBD1. Germline loops: CDR1 SGHTS, CDR2 YDEGEE. CDR3 length: 18 amino acids. V shed 4 bases and J 0 bases; nucleotides not matched to a gene: 12.

The V gene is TRBV21-1, the J gene TRBJ1-4. TRBV21-1 is a pseudogene. The CDR3 is 14 residues long. The CDR3 bases are TGTGCCAGCAGCACCCGGACCGAGACCCGGGGGCTGTTTTTT. Its translation: CASSTRTETRGLFF.

The rearrangement links TRBV7-3 to TRBJ1-3; a possible D gene is TRBD1 (6 bases). The V end lost 5 bases, the J end lost 4 bases, and 12 bases lay between the germline ends. Germline values: CDR1 SGHTA, CDR2 FQGTGA. The CDR3 is 14 amino acids. The CDR3 reads CASSPDRLGNTIYF. CDR3 coding DNA: TGTGCCAGCAGCCCGGACAGATTAGGAAACACCATATATTTT. The full variable domain, rest sourced from reference TRBV7-3 and TRBJ1-3, is GAGVSQTPSNKVTEKGKYVELRCDPISGHTALYWYRQSLGQGPEFLIYFQGTGAADDSGLPNDRFFAVRPEGSVSTLKIQRTERGDSAVYLCASSPDRLGNTIYFGEGSWLTVV.

J is TRBJ1-5 and V is TRBV6-5; 9 bases match TRBD1. CDR3 length equals 13 residues. Germline lookup yields CDR1 MNHEY and CDR2 SVGAGI. J gave up 7 bases and V 6 bases, and 4 bases lay outside the gene matches. The CDR3 here is CASRPDRGQPQHF. The CDR3 region has the DNA TGTGCCAGCAGGCCGGACAGGGGACAGCCCCAGCATTTT.